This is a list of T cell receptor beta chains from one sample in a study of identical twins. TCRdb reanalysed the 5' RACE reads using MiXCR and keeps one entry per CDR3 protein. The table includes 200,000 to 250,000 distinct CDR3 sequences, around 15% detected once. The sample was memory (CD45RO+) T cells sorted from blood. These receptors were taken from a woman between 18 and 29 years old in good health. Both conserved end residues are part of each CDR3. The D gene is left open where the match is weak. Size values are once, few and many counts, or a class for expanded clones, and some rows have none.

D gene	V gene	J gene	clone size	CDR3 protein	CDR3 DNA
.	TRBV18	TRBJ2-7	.	CASSGQGEQYF	TGTGCCAGCTCAGGGCAGGGCGAGCAGTACTTC
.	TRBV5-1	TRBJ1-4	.	CASSLVGSSNEKLFF	TGCGCCAGCAGCTTGGTGGGTTCGTCTAATGAAAAACTGTTTTTT
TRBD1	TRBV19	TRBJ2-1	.	CASSPGQVPYEQFF	TGTGCCAGTAGTCCGGGACAGGTACCGTATGAGCAGTTCTTC
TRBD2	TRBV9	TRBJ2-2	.	CASSIAGGFGELFF	TGTGCCAGCAGTATAGCCGGGGGGTTCGGGGAGCTGTTTTTT
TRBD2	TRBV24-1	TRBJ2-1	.	CATSESGGAYNEQFF	TGTGCCACCAGTGAGAGCGGGGGGGCGTACAATGAGCAGTTCTTC
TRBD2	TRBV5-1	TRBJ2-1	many	CASSLVRGGYNEQFF	TGTGCCAGTAGTTTAGTCCGGGGGGGTTACAATGAGCAGTTCTTC
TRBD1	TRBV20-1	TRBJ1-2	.	CSAAQGADYGYTF	TGCAGTGCTGCACAGGGGGCGGACTATGGCTACACCTTC
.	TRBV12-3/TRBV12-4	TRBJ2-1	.	CASSLTRSRDEQFF	TGTGCCAGCAGTTTGACCCGATCCAGGGATGAGCAGTTCTTC
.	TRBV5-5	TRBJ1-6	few	CASSLSRANSPLHF	TGTGCCAGCAGCTTGTCCAGGGCTAATTCACCCCTCCACTTT
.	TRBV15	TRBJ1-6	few	CATSRDNVLHF	TGTGCCACCAGCAGAGATAACGTACTCCACTTT
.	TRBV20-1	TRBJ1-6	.	CSARNGQNSPLHF	TGCAGTGCTAGGAATGGGCAGAATTCACCCCTCCACTTT
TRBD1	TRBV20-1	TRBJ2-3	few	CSASYQGAQDTQYF	TGCAGTGCTAGTTATCAGGGGGCGCAAGATACGCAGTATTTT
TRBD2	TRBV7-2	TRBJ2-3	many	CASSLLAGGNTDTQYF	TGTGCCAGCAGCTTATTGGCGGGAGGGAACACAGATACGCAGTATTTT
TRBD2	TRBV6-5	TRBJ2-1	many	CASSYRLAGYNEQFF	TGTGCCAGCAGTTACAGACTAGCGGGGTACAATGAGCAGTTCTTC
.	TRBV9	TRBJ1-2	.	CASSVEGYGYTF	TGTGCCAGCAGCGTAGAAGGCTATGGCTACACCTTC
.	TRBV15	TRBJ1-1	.	CATSGGLNTEAFF	TGTGCCACCAGCGGGGGCCTGAACACTGAAGCTTTCTTT
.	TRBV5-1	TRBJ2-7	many	CASSWAFNSRNDEQYF	TGCGCCAGCAGCTGGGCCTTTAACTCCCGCAACGACGAGCAGTACTTC
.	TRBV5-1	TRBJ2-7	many	CASSLEGLDYEQYF	TGCGCCAGCAGCTTGGAGGGGTTAGATTACGAGCAGTACTTC
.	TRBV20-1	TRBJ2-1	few	CSASGVANEQFF	TGCAGTGCTAGCGGGGTGGCCAATGAGCAGTTCTTC
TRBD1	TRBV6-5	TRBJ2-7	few	CASSYSGQGQRVYF	TGTGCCAGCAGTTACTCGGGACAGGGCCAGAGGGTGTACTTC
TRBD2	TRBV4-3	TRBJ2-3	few	CASSLLWGGEDTQYF	TGCGCCAGCAGCCTCCTTTGGGGAGGGGAGGATACGCAGTATTTT
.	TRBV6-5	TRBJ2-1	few	CASSYSGSSYNEQFF	TGTGCCAGCAGTTACTCGGGTAGCTCCTACAATGAGCAGTTCTTC
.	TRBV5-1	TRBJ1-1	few	CASSLEYSINTEAFF	TGCGCCAGCAGCTTGGAGTACAGCATCAACACTGAAGCTTTCTTT
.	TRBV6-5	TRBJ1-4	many	CASRQGSEKLFF	TGTGCCAGCAGGCAGGGGTCGGAAAAACTGTTTTTT
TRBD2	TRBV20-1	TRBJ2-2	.	CSAPSGRVNTGELFF	TGCAGTGCTCCTAGCGGGAGGGTGAACACCGGGGAGCTGTTTTTT
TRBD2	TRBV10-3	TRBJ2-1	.	CAIGTNNEQFF	TGTGCCATCGGGACTAACAATGAGCAGTTCTTC
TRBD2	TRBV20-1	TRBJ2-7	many	CSAKWSSGDEQYF	TGCAGTGCAAAGTGGTCCAGCGGGGACGAGCAGTACTTC
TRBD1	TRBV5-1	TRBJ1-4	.	CASSRQGWEDEKLFF	TGCGCCAGCAGCCGACAGGGGTGGGAGGATGAAAAACTGTTTTTT
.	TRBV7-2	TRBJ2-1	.	CASSFKAQSYNEQFF	TGTGCCAGCAGCTTCAAGGCCCAGTCCTACAATGAGCAGTTCTTC
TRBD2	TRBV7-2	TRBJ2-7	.	CASSSYAGVEQYF	TGTGCCAGCAGCTCTTACGCGGGAGTCGAGCAGTACTTC
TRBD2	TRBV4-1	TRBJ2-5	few	CASSQVSGRLETQYF	TGCGCCAGCAGCCAAGTTAGCGGGAGGTTAGAGACCCAGTACTTC
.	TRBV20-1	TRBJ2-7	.	CSASPTLGHEQYF	TGCAGTGCTAGCCCAACCCTAGGGCACGAGCAGTACTTC
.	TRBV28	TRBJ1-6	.	CASSPWGSPLHF	TGTGCCAGCAGTCCGTGGGGTTCACCCCTCCACTTT
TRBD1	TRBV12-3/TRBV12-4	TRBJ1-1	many	CASRISGTGDTEAFF	TGTGCCAGCAGGATCTCCGGGACAGGAGACACTGAAGCTTTCTTT
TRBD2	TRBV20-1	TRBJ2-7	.	CSASQLAGGMDEQYF	TGCAGTGCTAGTCAGCTAGCGGGAGGCATGGACGAGCAGTACTTC
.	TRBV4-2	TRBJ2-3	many	CASSQSDTQYF	TGTGCCAGCAGCCAATCGGATACGCAGTATTTT
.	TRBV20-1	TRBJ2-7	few	CSAPPAGSQGKQYF	TGCAGTGCTCCCCCGGCGGGTTCACAGGGCAAGCAGTACTTC
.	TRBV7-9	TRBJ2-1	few	CASSFGTIYNEQFF	TGTGCCAGCAGCTTCGGGACAATCTACAATGAGCAGTTCTTC
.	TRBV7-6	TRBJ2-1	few	CASSLVVVSYNEQFF	TGTGCCAGCAGCTTAGTGGTCGTCTCCTACAATGAGCAGTTCTTC
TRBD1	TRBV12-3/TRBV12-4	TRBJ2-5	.	CASSLGQGRVGTQYF	TGTGCCAGCAGTTTGGGACAGGGACGCGTAGGGACCCAGTACTTC
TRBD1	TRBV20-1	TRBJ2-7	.	CSAARDRGGEQYF	TGCAGTGCTGCCCGGGACAGGGGAGGCGAGCAGTACTTC
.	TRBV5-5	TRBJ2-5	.	CASSLEVGRETQYF	TGTGCCAGCAGCTTGGAGGTGGGGCGGGAGACCCAGTACTTC
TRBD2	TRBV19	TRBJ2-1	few	CASSDVAGVTYNEQFF	TGTGCCAGTAGCGACGTGGCGGGAGTAACCTACAATGAGCAGTTCTTC
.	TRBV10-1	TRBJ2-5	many	CASSRLGSETQYF	TGCGCCAGCAGCAGACTAGGATCGGAGACCCAGTACTTC
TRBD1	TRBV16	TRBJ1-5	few	CASSQYRGKQPQHF	TGTGCCAGCAGCCAATACAGGGGTAAGCAGCCCCAGCATTTT
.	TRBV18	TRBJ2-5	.	CASSPVGSRGETQYF	TGTGCCAGCTCACCAGTCGGATCAAGGGGGGAGACCCAGTACTTC
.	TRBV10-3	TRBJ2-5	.	CAISAVGGTQYF	TGTGCCATCAGTGCCGTCGGGGGGACCCAGTACTTC
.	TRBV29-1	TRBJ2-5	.	CSVDWAGSETQYF	TGCAGCGTTGATTGGGCAGGATCGGAGACCCAGTACTTC
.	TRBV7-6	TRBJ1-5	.	CASSSGLDQPQHF	TGTGCCAGCAGCTCAGGGCTCGATCAGCCCCAGCATTTT
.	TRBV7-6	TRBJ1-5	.	CASSLAPAQPQHF	TGTGCCAGCAGCTTAGCGCCGGCGCAGCCCCAGCATTTT
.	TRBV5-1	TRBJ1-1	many	CASSNEGVNTEAFF	TGCGCCAGCAGCAATGAAGGGGTAAACACTGAAGCTTTCTTT
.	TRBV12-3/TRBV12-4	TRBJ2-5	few	CASSPIEGETQYF	TGTGCCAGCAGTCCCATAGAGGGGGAGACCCAGTACTTC
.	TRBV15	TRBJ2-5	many	CATSRDPSAQETQYF	TGTGCCACCAGCAGGGACCCTAGCGCCCAAGAGACCCAGTACTTC
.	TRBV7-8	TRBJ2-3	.	CASSSPDTQYF	TGTGCCAGCAGCTCCCCAGATACGCAGTATTTT